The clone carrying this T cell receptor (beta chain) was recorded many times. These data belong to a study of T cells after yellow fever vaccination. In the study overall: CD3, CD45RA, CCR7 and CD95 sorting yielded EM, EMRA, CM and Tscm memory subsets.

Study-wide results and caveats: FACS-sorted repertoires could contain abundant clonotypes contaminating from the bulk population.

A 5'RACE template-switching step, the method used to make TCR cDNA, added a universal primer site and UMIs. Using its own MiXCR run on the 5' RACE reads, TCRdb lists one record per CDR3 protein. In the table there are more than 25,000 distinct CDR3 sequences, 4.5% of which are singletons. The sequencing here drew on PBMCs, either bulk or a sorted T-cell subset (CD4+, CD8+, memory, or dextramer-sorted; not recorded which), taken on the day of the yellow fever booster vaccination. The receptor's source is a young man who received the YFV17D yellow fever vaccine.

CDR3 coding DNA: TGCAGTGCTTCCTGGCAGGGGAGCACAGATACGCAGTATTTT. It specifies CSASWQGSTDTQYF. The chain combines TRBV20-1 with TRBJ2-3; TRBD1 might be the D (6 bases). The CDR3 covers 14 residues. Germline CDR1 is DFQATT and CDR2 is SNEGSKA (reference sequence). V was shortened by 5 bases and J by 0 bases, with 12 bases between the two germline ends.